This TCR beta chain was identified during a study of T cell responses to AZD1222 COVID-19 vaccine. The study's findings and limits: A mostly white British donor set with more females was recruited, and clonal diversity was possibly underestimated. Once two AZD1222 doses were given, Spike-specific TCR breadth and depth went up. Across the whole spike, CD4 TCRs peaked at regions 160-218 and 743-854.

Assay: immunoSEQ multiplex PCR; the TCRdb copy retains only in-frame clones and omits some. In the table there are some 130,000 clones, about nine tenths of which are singletons. Germline-derived CDR1 and CDR2 are SEHNR and FQNEAQ (reference sequence). V lost 3 bases and J 5 bases, leaving 15 bases between the germline ends. This CDR3 has 15 residues. To note about this clone: Its target is not known.

The chain employs TRBV7-9 and TRBJ2-3; TRBD2 might be the D (7 bases). The sample consisted of peripheral blood, taken on day 0 of AZD1222 vaccination. This TCR was recovered from an adult in good health. CDR3 nucleotides: TGTGCCAGCAGCTTCGGATCGGGGGGCAGAGATACGCAGTATTTT. Translation gives CASSFGSGGRDTQYF.